A single T cell receptor beta chain is shown here with its context. This sample stems from a study of blood T cell repertoires in COVID-19. Across the study: Acute-phase and convalescent COVID-19 samples originated in the United States, Italy and Spain.

Allocation to cohorts depended on clinical history reported by the participants. The data were produced by immunoSEQ multiplex PCR, yet TCRdb's version contains in-frame clones alone and is incomplete. The table lists more than 200,000 clones, approximately 89% of them singletons. The V gene's germline CDR1 is GTSNPN and CDR2 SVGIG (reference sequence). V was clipped by 2 bases and J by 10 bases, with 17 bases between them. This CDR3 has 14 amino acids. The chain is built from TRBV30 and TRBJ1-4, with no clear D. The receptor comes from a woman under 40 with acute COVID-19. Sequenced material: PBMCs or T cells enriched from blood (not recorded which). The CDR3 coding sequence is TGTGCCTGGAGTTCCCTGGGAGCCATGTCAAAACTGTTTTTT. Its translation is CAWSSLGAMSKLFF.